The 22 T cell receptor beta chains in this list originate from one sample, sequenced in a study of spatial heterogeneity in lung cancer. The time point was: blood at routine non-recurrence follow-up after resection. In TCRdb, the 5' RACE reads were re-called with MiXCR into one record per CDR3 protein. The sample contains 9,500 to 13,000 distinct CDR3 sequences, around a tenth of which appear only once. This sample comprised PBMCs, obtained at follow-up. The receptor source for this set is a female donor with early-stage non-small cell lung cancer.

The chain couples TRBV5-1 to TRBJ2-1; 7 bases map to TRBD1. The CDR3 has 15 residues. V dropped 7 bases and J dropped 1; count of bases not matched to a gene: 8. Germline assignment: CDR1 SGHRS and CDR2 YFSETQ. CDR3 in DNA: TGCGCCAGCTCTACGACAGGGCAGTCCTACAATGAGCAGTTCTTC. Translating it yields CASSTTGQSYNEQFF.

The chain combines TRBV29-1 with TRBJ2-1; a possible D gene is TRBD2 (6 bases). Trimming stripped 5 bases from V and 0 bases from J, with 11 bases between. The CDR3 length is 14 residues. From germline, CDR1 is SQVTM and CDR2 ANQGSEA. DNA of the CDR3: TGCAGCGTTCCGGGAGTTTTCTCCTACAATGAGCAGTTCTTC. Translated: CSVPGVFSYNEQFF.

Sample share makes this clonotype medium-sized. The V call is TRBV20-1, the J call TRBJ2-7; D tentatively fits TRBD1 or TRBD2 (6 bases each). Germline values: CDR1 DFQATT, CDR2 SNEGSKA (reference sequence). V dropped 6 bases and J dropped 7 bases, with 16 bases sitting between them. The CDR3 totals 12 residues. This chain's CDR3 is CSAQQGGWEQYV. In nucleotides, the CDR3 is TGCAGTGCACAACAAGGGGGGTGGGAGCAGTACGTC.

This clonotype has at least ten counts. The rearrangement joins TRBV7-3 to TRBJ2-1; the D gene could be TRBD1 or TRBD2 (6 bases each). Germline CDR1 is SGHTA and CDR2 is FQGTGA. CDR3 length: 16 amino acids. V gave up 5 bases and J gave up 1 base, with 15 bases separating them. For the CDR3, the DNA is TGTGCCAGCAGCCTCCAAGGAGGGGGTTCCTACAATGAGCAGTTCTTC. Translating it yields CASSLQGGGSYNEQFF.

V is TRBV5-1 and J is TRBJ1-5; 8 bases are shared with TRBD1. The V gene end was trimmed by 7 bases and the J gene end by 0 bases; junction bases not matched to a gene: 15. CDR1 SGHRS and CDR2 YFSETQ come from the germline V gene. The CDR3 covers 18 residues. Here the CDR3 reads CASSKDDRGIYSNQPQHF. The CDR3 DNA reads TGCGCCAGCTCAAAGGATGACAGGGGCATTTATAGCAATCAGCCCCAGCATTTT.

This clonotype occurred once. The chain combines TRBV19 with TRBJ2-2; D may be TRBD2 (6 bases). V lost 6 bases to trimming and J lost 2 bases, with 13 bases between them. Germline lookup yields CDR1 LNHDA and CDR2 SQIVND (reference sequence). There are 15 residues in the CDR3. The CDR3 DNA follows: TGTGCCAGTAGCCGGGGGTGGGATAACACCGGGGAGCTGTTTTTT. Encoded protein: CASSRGWDNTGELFF.

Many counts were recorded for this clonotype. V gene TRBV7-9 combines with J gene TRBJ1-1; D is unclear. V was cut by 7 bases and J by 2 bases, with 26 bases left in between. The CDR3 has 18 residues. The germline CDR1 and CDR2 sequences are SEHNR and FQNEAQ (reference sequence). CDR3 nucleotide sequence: TGTGCCAGCATCCACCACATGGGCGTTACACAAGGCAACACTGAAGCTTTCTTT. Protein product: CASIHHMGVTQGNTEAFF.

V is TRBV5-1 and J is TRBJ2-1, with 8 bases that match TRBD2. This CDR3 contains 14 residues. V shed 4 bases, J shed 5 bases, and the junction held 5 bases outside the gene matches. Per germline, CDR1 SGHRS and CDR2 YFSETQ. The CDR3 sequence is CASSEGLVHNEQFF. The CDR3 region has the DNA TGCGCCAGCAGCGAGGGACTAGTCCACAATGAGCAGTTCTTC.

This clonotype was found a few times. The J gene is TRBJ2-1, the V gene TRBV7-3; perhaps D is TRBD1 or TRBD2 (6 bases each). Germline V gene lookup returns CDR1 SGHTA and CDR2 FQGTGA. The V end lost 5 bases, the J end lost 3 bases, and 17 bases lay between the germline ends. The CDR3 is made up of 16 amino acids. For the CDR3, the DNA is TGTGCCAGCAGCCCAAGGGGGGACTCCTACTACAATGAGCAGTTCTTC. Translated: CASSPRGDSYYNEQFF.

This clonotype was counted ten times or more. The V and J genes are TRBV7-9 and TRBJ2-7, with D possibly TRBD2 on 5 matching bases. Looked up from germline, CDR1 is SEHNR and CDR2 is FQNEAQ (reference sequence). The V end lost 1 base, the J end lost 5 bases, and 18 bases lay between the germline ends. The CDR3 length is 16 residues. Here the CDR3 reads CASSLGDGVFLDEQYF. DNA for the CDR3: TGTGCCAGCAGCTTAGGAGACGGGGTCTTCCTTGACGAGCAGTACTTC.

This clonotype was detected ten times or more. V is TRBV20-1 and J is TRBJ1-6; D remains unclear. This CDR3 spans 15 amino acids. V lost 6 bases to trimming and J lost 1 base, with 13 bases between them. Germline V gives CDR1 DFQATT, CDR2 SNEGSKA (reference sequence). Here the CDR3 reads CSAPGRESYNSPLHF. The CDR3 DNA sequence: TGCAGTGCCCCCGGGCGGGAATCCTATAATTCACCCCTCCACTTT.

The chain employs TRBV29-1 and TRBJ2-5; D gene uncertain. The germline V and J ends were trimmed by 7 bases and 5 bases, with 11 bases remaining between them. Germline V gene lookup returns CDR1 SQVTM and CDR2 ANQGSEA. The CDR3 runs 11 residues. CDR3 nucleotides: TGCAGCGCTGCGGCGGTTGAGACCCAGTACTTC. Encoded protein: CSAAAVETQYF.

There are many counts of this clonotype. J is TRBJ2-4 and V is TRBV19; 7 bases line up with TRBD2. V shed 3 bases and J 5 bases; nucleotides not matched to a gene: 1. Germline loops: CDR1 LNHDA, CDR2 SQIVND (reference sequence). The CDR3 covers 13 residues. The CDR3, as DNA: TGTGCCAGTAGTATGGGAGGGCAAAACATTCAGTACTTC. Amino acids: CASSMGGQNIQYF.

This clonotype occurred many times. CDR3 sequence: CASGPSGSSYNEQFF. In nucleotides, the CDR3 is TGTGCCAGCGGCCCTAGCGGGAGCTCCTACAATGAGCAGTTCTTC. V and J are TRBV28 and TRBJ2-1; 10 bases are shared with TRBD2. The CDR3 contains 15 residues. Trimming cost V 8 bases and J 0 bases; bases outside gene matches: 4. Looked up from germline, CDR1 is MDHEN and CDR2 is SYDVKM.

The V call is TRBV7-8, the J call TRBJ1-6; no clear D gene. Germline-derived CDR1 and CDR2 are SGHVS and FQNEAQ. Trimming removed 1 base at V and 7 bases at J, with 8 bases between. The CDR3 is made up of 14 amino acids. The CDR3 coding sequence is TGTGCCAGCAGCTTAGAGTGGGCCAATTCACCCCTCCACTTT. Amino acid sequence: CASSLEWANSPLHF.

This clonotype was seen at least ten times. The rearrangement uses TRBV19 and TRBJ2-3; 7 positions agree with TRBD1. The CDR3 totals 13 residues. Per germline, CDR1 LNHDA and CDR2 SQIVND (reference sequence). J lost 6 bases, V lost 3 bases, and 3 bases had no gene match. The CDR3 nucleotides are TGTGCCAGTAGTATCTCACAGGGGGATACGCAGTATTTT. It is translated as CASSISQGDTQYF.

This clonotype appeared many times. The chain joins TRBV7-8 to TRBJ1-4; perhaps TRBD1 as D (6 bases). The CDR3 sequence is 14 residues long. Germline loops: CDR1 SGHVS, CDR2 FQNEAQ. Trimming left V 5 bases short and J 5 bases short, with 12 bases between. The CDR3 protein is CASSQQGTNEKLFF. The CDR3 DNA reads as TGTGCCAGCAGCCAGCAAGGGACAAATGAAAAACTGTTTTTT.

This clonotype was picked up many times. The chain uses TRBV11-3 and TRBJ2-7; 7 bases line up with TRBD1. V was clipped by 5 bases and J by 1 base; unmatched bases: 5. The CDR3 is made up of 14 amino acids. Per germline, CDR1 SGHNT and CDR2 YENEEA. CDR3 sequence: CASSHRGGSYEQYV. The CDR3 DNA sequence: TGTGCCAGCAGCCACAGGGGTGGATCCTACGAGCAGTACGTC.

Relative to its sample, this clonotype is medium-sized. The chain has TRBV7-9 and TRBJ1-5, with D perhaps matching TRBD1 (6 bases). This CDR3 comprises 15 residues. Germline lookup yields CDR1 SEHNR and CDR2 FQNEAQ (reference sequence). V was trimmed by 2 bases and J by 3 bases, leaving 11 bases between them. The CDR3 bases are TGTGCCAGCAGCTTATCTGGGGGGGCCAATCAGCCCCAGCATTTT. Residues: CASSLSGGANQPQHF. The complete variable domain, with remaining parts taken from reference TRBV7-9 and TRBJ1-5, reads DTGVSQNPRHKITKRGQNVTFRCDPISEHNRLYWYRQTLGQGPEFLTYFQNEAQLEKSRLLSDRFSAERPKGSFSTLEIQRTEQGDSAMYLCASSLSGGANQPQHFGDGTRLSIL.

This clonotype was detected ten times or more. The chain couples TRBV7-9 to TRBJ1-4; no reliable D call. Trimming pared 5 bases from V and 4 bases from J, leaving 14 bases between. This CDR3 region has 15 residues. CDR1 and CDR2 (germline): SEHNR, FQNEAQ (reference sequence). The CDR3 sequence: CASSPLRQVNEKLFF. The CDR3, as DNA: TGTGCCAGCAGCCCATTGAGGCAGGTTAATGAAAAACTGTTTTTT.

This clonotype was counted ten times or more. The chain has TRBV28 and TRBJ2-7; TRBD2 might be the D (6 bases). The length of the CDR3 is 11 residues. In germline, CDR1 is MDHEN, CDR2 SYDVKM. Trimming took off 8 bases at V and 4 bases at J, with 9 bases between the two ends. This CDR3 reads CASGGLYEQYF. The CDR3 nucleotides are TGTGCCAGCGGCGGACTATACGAGCAGTACTTC.

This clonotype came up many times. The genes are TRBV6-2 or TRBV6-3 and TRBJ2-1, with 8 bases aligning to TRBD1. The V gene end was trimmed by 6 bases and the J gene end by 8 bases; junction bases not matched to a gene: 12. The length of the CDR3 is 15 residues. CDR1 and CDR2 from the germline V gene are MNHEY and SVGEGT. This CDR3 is CASSPIGQGSYEQFF. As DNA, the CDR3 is TGTGCCAGCAGCCCCATCGGACAGGGTAGCTATGAGCAGTTCTTC.